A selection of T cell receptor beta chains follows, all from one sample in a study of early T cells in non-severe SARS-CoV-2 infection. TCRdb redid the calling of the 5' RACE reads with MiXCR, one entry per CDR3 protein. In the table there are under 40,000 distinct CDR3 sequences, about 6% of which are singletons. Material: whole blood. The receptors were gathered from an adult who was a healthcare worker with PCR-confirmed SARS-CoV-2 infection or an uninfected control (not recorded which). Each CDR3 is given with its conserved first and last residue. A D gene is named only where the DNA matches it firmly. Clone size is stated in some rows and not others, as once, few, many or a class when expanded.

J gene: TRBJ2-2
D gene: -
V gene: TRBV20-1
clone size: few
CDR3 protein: CSAKRDPNTGELFF
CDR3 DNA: TGCAGTGCTAAACGGGACCCGAACACCGGGGAGCTGTTTTTT

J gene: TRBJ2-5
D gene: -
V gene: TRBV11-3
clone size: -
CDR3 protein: CASSLFPLETQYF
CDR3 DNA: TGTGCCAGCAGCTTATTTCCCTTAGAGACCCAGTACTTC

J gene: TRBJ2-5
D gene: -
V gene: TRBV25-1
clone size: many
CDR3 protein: CASSDGSGSYQETQYF
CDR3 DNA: TGTGCCAGCAGTGATGGAAGCGGGTCCTACCAAGAGACCCAGTACTTC

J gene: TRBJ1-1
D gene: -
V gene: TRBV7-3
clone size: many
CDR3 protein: CASSPDSRGTEAFF
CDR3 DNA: TGTGCCAGCAGCCCCGACTCGAGAGGTACTGAAGCTTTCTTT

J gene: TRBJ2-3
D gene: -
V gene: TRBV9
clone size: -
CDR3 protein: CASSAQPSTDTQYF
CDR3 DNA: TGTGCCAGCAGCGCCCAACCAAGCACAGATACGCAGTATTTT

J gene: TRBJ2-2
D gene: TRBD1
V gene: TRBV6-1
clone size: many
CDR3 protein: CAAKEARGSGELFF
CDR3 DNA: TGTGCCGCCAAGGAGGCCAGGGGGTCCGGGGAGCTGTTTTTT

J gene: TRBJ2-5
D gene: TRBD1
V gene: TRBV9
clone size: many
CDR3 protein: CASSTATGGRETQYF
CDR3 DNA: TGTGCCAGCAGCACCGCGACAGGGGGCCGAGAGACCCAGTACTTC

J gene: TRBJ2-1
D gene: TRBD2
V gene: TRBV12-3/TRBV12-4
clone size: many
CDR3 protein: CASSLGLAGAFEQFF
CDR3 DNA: TGTGCCAGCAGCTTGGGACTAGCGGGAGCCTTTGAGCAGTTCTTC

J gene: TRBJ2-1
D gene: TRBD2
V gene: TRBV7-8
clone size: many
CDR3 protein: CASSFLAGGSSYNEQFF
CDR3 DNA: TGTGCCAGCAGCTTTCTAGCGGGTGGTAGCTCCTACAATGAGCAGTTCTTC

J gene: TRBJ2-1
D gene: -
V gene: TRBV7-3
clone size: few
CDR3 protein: CASSLLGGAYNEQFF
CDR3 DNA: TGTGCCAGCAGCTTATTGGGGGGAGCCTACAATGAGCAGTTCTTC

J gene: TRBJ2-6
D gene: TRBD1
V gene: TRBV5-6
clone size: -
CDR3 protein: CASITRGLNVLTF
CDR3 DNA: TGTGCCAGCATCACGAGGGGGCTCAACGTCCTGACTTTC

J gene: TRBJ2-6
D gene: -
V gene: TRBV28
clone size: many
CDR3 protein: CASIPVGVSGANVLTF
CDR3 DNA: TGTGCCAGCATTCCCGTGGGAGTCTCTGGGGCCAACGTCCTGACTTTC

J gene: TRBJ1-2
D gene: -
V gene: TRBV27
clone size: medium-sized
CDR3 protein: CASSLSRRDGYTF
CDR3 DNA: TGTGCCAGCAGTTTATCGCGAAGGGATGGCTACACCTTC

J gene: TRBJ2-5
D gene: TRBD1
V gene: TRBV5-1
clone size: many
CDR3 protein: CASSQSTGAVETQYF
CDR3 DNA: TGCGCCAGCAGCCAATCGACAGGGGCGGTGGAGACCCAGTACTTC